This TCR beta chain was sequenced in a study of radiation and T cells in renal cell carcinoma (dated by TCRdb to between 2020 and 2021). A note on the overall study: TCR beta sequencing covered roughly 53 samples in total, comprising roughly 26 tumors and some 27 peripheral blood samples. The final blood draw took place at 4 weeks after radiation, the same time as nephrectomy. Across all 53 samples, 4,016,671 unique CDR3 nucleotide sequences encoding about 2.4 million unique CDR3 amino acid sequences were identified.

The immunoSEQ kit was used, according to the manufacturer's recommendations, to generate TCR beta libraries from genomic DNA. To prepare libraries, a first multiplex PCR with proprietary primers was run, followed by a second PCR that added unique barcodes, and a bead cleanup was done after each round. A positive control reaction and a negative control reaction, both provided in the kit, were run with every batch of samples. The final libraries underwent checking on an Agilent 4200 TapeStation D1000 ScreenTape, volumetric pooling, and quantification by qPCR. Sequencing was performed on an Illumina NextSeq500 using a MidOutput 150-cycle cartridge, with 156 Read1 cycles, 15 Index1 cycles, and the kit custom primers. The pooled library was loaded at 0.8 to 1 pM, with an approximately 21% PhiX control spiked in. Per the authors' processing: Vendor-processed data were analyzed in R, with a clonotype defined as all T cells sharing the same CDR3 nucleotide sequence. In the clone abundance analyses, frequencies were normalized to the 10,000 most abundant clones in each sample. Public T cell clones, averaging fewer than five per sample, were removed before analysis. An abundance difference of at least 32-fold between compartments was the criterion for calling clonotypes tumor-enriched or baseline blood-enriched. A beta-binomial differential abundance model was used to identify clonotypes that expanded or contracted between blood time points. Similarity between tumor and blood repertoires was quantified using the Baroni-Urbani and Buser coefficient, and groups were compared with two-tailed Wilcoxon tests in R. In TCRdb, the immuneACCESS table is reduced to in-frame sequences with V and J assigned. These tables do not hold every clone; where another copy was compared, an unresolved V gene accounts for under half, and the others remain unexplained. That table furnishes V, J and clone size, whereas the DNA furnished D and trimming. The sample table records 130,000 to 150,000 clones; around nine tenths of these occur just once. Together, the top ten hold about 17% of the sample.

Here is what the overall study found, with its caveats: An increase in top tumor clonotypes in blood was observed from baseline to 2 weeks post-radiation, followed by contraction by 4 weeks, which was taken to suggest transient expansion of tumor-resident clones. Because the trial had a single-armed design, the trial could not examine how radiation dose or scheduling affected the TCR repertoire. Blood repertoire dynamics were not followed beyond 4 weeks after treatment. No pretreatment tumor biopsies were available, so the baseline intratumoral presence of clonotypes could not be determined.

In the paper's terms, the time point label means: blood 4 weeks post-SBRT, at nephrectomy. Read against the paper, the sample's treatment or condition label means: 15 Gy SBRT to primary tumor, nephrectomy 4 weeks later. Samples were obtained from a clinical trial, in which 15 Gy stereotactic body radiation therapy was delivered to primary renal cell carcinomas and nephrectomy was performed 4 weeks later. To track tumor-enriched clonotypes, serial peripheral blood was sampled from radiation-treated patients at baseline and at 2 weeks and 4 weeks after SBRT. Every patient's renal cell carcinoma showed clear cell pathology. The QIAamp DNA Blood Mini Kit (Qiagen) was used to prepare genomic DNA for TCR sequencing. Samples were included in the analyses only if all quality control checks were passed. There are a few counts of this clone. There is no known antigen for this receptor. No base quality information exists; no much larger clone differs at one position.

Specimen: blood, collected from a patient whose treatment included radiotherapy and nephrectomy. The clonotype was recovered from a woman aged 45 to 65 with renal cell carcinoma.

The CDR3 here reads CASRDGRSNSPLHF. At the DNA level, the sequence is TGTGCCAGCAGAGACGGCAGGAGCAATTCACCCCTCCACTTT. This receptor chain uses TRBV2 and TRBJ1-6; the D gene remains uncertain. CDR1 is given as SNHLY and CDR2 as FYNNEI, both from the germline V gene. Its CDR3 holds 14 amino acids, cysteine through phenylalanine. CDR3 DNA only is kept here, 42 bases in frame from base 1. The germline ends are 13 bases apart after V is trimmed by 6 bases and J by 7 bases. Supplemented by the reference TRBV2 and TRBJ1-6 proteins around the CDR3, the complete variable domain is EPEVTQTPSHQVTQMGQEVILRCVPISNHLYFYWYRQILGQKVEFLVSFYNNEISEKSEIFDDQFSVERPDGSNFTLKIRSTKLEDSAMYFCASRDGRSNSPLHFGNGTRLTVT.